The 21 T cell receptor beta chains below all came from one sample that was sequenced in a study of T cell responses to AZD1222 COVID-19 vaccine. Data came from immunoSEQ multiplex PCR; TCRdb stores just in-frame clones and leaves some out. In the table there are about 75,000 clones, 88% of which are singletons. The input for sequencing was peripheral blood, taken 28 days after the second dose of the MenACWY control vaccine. These receptors were collected from an adult who received the MenACWY meningococcal vaccine as a control.

In this sample, this clone turned up once. V and J are TRBV7-2 and TRBJ1-4; no firm D call. This CDR3 has 15 amino acids. V was shortened by 4 bases and J by 0 bases, with 9 bases between the two germline ends. Per germline, CDR1 SGHTA and CDR2 FQGNSA. CDR3 bases: TGTGCCAGCAGCTCCTCCTCGGCAACTAATGAAAAACTGTTTTTT. Translating it yields CASSSSSATNEKLFF.

The genes are TRBV11-2 and TRBJ2-5; D possibly corresponds to TRBD2 (6 bases). The CDR3 runs to 13 residues. Trimming left V 6 bases short and J 4 bases short, with 12 bases between. Germline values: CDR1 SGHAT, CDR2 FQNNGV. As DNA, the CDR3 is TGTGCCAGCAGGTGGTTGGGAGGAGAGACCCAGTACTTC. Translation: CASRWLGGETQYF.

This chain connects TRBV25-1 to TRBJ1-6; D may be TRBD1 (5 bases). Germline-derived CDR1 and CDR2 are MGHDK and SYGVNS. V was pared by 7 bases and J by 6 bases, with 16 bases between. The CDR3 extends over 15 amino acids. The CDR3 nucleotides read TGTGCCAGCACCCAGGGAGGGACCGGTAATTCACCCCTCCACTTT. Its protein product is CASTQGGTGNSPLHF.

V is TRBV2 and J is TRBJ2-1; D not resolved. Germline V gene data show CDR1 as SNHLY and CDR2 as FYNNEI. The CDR3 consists of 13 residues. The V and J ends lost 3 bases and 3 bases respectively, with 6 bases between them. The CDR3 sequence is CASSDRGYNEQFF. The CDR3 DNA reads TGTGCCAGCAGTGATAGAGGCTACAATGAGCAGTTCTTC.

J is TRBJ2-5 and V is TRBV2, with D possibly matching TRBD2 (5 bases). Germline-derived CDR1 and CDR2 are SNHLY and FYNNEI. This CDR3 is 14 amino acids long. The V end was cut by 6 bases, the J end by 2 bases, with 13 bases between. The CDR3 coding sequence is TGTGCCAGCAGGGACTGGTCGGGACAAGAGACCCAGTACTTC. It specifies CASRDWSGQETQYF.

On this clone itself: Compared with germline, one end of the junction differs, possibly owing to a read error. The chain combines TRBV5-6 with TRBJ1-1; TRBD1 aligns across 7 bases. Germline CDR1 SGHDT, CDR2 YYEEEE. CDR3 size: 14 residues. DNA for the CDR3: TGCGCCAGCAGCCGAGGGCCAGGGGGGGCTGAAGCTTTCTTT. Translated: CASSRGPGGAEAFF.

V gene TRBV29-1 combines with J gene TRBJ1-2; D not certain. The germline CDR1 and CDR2 sequences are SQVTM and ANQGSEA. CDR3 length: 11 amino acids. V was shortened by 6 bases and J by 8 bases, with 13 bases between the two germline ends. This chain's CDR3 is CSVGVERGYTF. CDR3 nucleotide sequence: TGCAGCGTAGGAGTTGAGCGAGGCTACACCTTC.

The chain employs TRBV23-1 and TRBJ2-6; 7 bases are a match to TRBD2. TRBV23-1 is an ORF, with its function uncertain. This CDR3 is 17 amino acids long. V lost 2 bases, J lost 4 bases, and 8 bases stayed unmatched. In DNA, the CDR3 is TGCGCCAGCAGTCAAATCGGTGGGGGGGACGGGGCCAACGTCCTGACTTTC. This sequence encodes CASSQIGGGDGANVLTF.

The J gene is TRBJ1-4, the V gene TRBV15; D remains ambiguous. Trimming left V 3 bases short and J 5 bases short, with 22 bases between. The germline V gene encodes CDR1 LNHNV and CDR2 YYDKDF (reference sequence). This CDR3 is built from 18 residues. The CDR3 here is CATSRGYSWAEINEKLFF. DNA for the CDR3: TGTGCCACCAGCAGGGGGTATAGTTGGGCCGAGATCAATGAAAAACTGTTTTTT.

This clone is termed medium-sized (0.01 to 0.1%). J is TRBJ1-1 and V is TRBV15; D not certain. This CDR3 region has 12 residues. From germline, CDR1 is LNHNV and CDR2 YYDKDF (reference sequence). V was trimmed by 4 bases and J by 2 bases, leaving 5 bases between them. This CDR3 reads CATSKINTEAFF. In DNA, the CDR3 is TGTGCCACCAGCAAAATAAACACTGAAGCTTTCTTT.

The chain employs TRBV19 and TRBJ1-1; no reliable D call. The CDR3 is made up of 14 amino acids. Germline values: CDR1 LNHDA, CDR2 SQIVND (reference sequence). Trimming cost V 3 bases and J 0 bases, with 8 bases left between them. The CDR3 DNA is TGTGCCAGTAGTATCGGTCCGATGAACACTGAAGCTTTCTTT. Amino acids: CASSIGPMNTEAFF.

J is TRBJ2-5 and V is TRBV4-2, with TRBD1 matching over 8 bases. In germline, CDR1 is LGHNA, CDR2 YNFKEQ. This CDR3 is built from 14 residues. The V and J ends lost 5 bases and 5 bases, in that order; junction bases with no gene match: 7. CDR3 in amino acids: CASSKGQGGETQYF. The CDR3 DNA is TGTGCCAGCAGCAAAGGACAGGGAGGCGAGACCCAGTACTTC.

The V gene is TRBV2, the J gene TRBJ1-2; unclear D gene. The CDR3 spans 14 residues. V lost 6 bases to trimming and J lost 0 bases, with 11 bases between them. Germline-derived CDR1 and CDR2 are SNHLY and FYNNEI. CDR3 loop: CASSMTHSNYGYTF. CDR3 in DNA: TGTGCCAGCAGCATGACCCACTCTAACTATGGCTACACCTTC.

This CDR3 is CASSQSQGGYGYTF. As DNA, the CDR3 is TGTGCCAGCAGCCAATCCCAGGGGGGCTATGGCTACACCTTC. The chain carries TRBV16 and TRBJ1-2, with 7 bases that match TRBD1. J gave up 4 bases and V 0 bases, and 2 bases lay outside the gene matches. Germline V gene sequence: CDR1 KGHSY, CDR2 FQNENV. The CDR3 spans 14 residues.

This clone was detected only once. The V gene is TRBV30, the J gene TRBJ1-4; D not certain. CDR1 is GTSNPN and CDR2 is SVGIG in the germline V gene (reference sequence). Between the trimmed V and J ends, which lost 2 bases and 5 bases, there was a span of 9 bases. The CDR3 has 13 residues. CDR3 nucleotide sequence: TGTGCCTGGAGTCGGCAGGTGAATGAAAAACTGTTTTTT. As protein: CAWSRQVNEKLFF. Using reference TRBV30 and TRBJ1-4 for the parts outside the CDR3, the full variable domain is SQTIHQWPATLVQPVGSPLSLECTVEGTSNPNLYWYRQAAGRGLQLLFYSVGIGQISSEVPQNLSASRPQDRQFILSSKKLLLSDSGFYLCAWSRQVNEKLFFGSGTQLSVL.

This sequence joins TRBV30 and TRBJ1-4, with TRBD1 matching 8 bases. The CDR3 totals 15 residues. Germline V CDR1 and CDR2: GTSNPN, SVGIG (reference sequence). Unmatched junction bases numbered 7, after V lost 3 bases and J lost 4 bases. CDR3 protein: CAWRGSGGFNEKLFF. The CDR3 DNA sequence: TGTGCCTGGAGGGGCTCAGGGGGCTTTAATGAAAAACTGTTTTTT.

This clone was counted once. This chain connects TRBV6-4 to TRBJ2-6; perhaps TRBD1 as D (6 bases). CDR3 length equals 18 residues. Trimming took off 6 bases at V and 4 bases at J, with 22 bases between the two ends. Germline V gene lookup returns CDR1 MRHNA and CDR2 SNTAGT. CDR3 protein: CASSEDSLRLVGANVLTF. CDR3 bases: TGTGCCAGCAGCGAGGACAGTCTAAGACTGGTCGGGGCCAACGTCCTGACTTTC.

The V gene is TRBV5-8, the J gene TRBJ2-2; D is unresolved. Trimming shortened V by 5 bases and J by 4 bases, and 15 bases separated the two germline ends. The germline CDR1 and CDR2 sequences are SGHTS and YDEGEE. There are 15 residues in the CDR3. For the CDR3, the DNA is TGTGCCAGCAGTCAAGGACCCGGCACCACCGGGGAGCTGTTTTTT. Translation: CASSQGPGTTGELFF.

This chain connects TRBV7-8 to TRBJ1-3; D ambiguous. The CDR3 length is 15 residues. Germline V gene sequence: CDR1 SGHVS, CDR2 FQNEAQ. With 1 base removed from V and 1 base from J, the gap between germline ends came to 8 bases. CDR3 sequence reads: CASSLDVRSGNTIYF. DNA of the CDR3: TGTGCCAGCAGCTTAGATGTGAGATCTGGAAACACCATATATTTT.

The V and J genes are TRBV14 and TRBJ1-1; no clear D gene. Trimming cost V 0 bases and J 3 bases, with 11 bases left between them. Germline V CDR1 and CDR2: SGHDN, FVKESK. The CDR3 length is 15 residues. In DNA, the CDR3 is TGTGCCAGCAGCCAAGATATCGCCGGGGACACTGAAGCTTTCTTT. Amino acid sequence: CASSQDIAGDTEAFF.

This clone was picked up a small number of times. This sequence joins TRBV30 and TRBJ2-1; no firm D call. The V gene lost 1 base and the J gene lost 0 bases, with 7 bases spanning the gap. CDR3 size: 14 residues. Germline V gene data show CDR1 as GTSNPN and CDR2 as SVGIG (reference sequence). CDR3 nucleotide sequence: TGTGCCTGGAGTGGGAGAAGCTCCTACAATGAGCAGTTCTTC. Its translation: CAWSGRSSYNEQFF.